These 5 T cell receptor beta chains originate from one sample sequenced in a study of shared clonotypes between healthy human individuals. Repertoires were generated with immunoSEQ multiplex PCR, while TCRdb's copy carries only in-frame clones and drops some. The sample has 400,000 to 550,000 clones, 70% to 80% seen once. Sequencing was done on a sample of PBMCs. These TCRs come from a woman aged 40 to 50 in good health. Some clones in this sample may be carry-over from other donors' samples.

This clone was recorded a few times. J is TRBJ1-1 and V is TRBV5-8; unclear D gene. Trimming removed 0 bases from V and 0 bases from J, with 3 bases in between. Germline-derived CDR1 and CDR2 are SGHTS and YDEGEE. CDR3 size: 13 residues. The DNA of the CDR3 is TGTGCCAGCAGCTTGGGTCTGAACACTGAAGCTTTCTTT. It specifies CASSLGLNTEAFF.

This clone was found once. The genes are TRBV30 and TRBJ1-3, with unresolved D. This CDR3 spans 13 amino acids. Between the trimmed V and J ends, which lost 0 bases and 3 bases, there was a span of 6 bases. Germline CDR1 reads GTSNPN; CDR2 reads SVGIG (reference sequence). The CDR3 reads CAWSVLIGNTIYF. Here the CDR3 DNA reads TGTGCCTGGAGTGTACTGATTGGAAACACCATATATTTT.

This chain joins TRBV5-5 and TRBJ2-3; D ambiguous. With 1 base removed from V and 3 bases from J, the gap between germline ends came to 15 bases. The germline CDR1 and CDR2 sequences are SGHKS and YYEKEE (reference sequence). The CDR3 runs 16 residues. CDR3 nucleotides: TGTGCCAGCAGCTTGAGGCCGACCCAGGCAACAGATACGCAGTATTTT. Amino acid sequence: CASSLRPTQATDTQYF.

The chain couples TRBV28 to TRBJ2-7, with TRBD1 matching over 9 bases. CDR1 is MDHEN, CDR2 SYDVKM, per germline. Trimming removed 4 bases from V and 3 bases from J; junction bases left unmatched: 13. The CDR3 contains 17 residues. DNA for the CDR3: TGTGCCAGCAGTTACGACCAAGGGACAGGGTGGGACTACGAGCAGTACTTC. Translation gives CASSYDQGTGWDYEQYF.

The chain employs TRBV5-1 and TRBJ2-2; TRBD2 aligns across 7 bases. CDR1 and CDR2 from the germline V gene are SGHRS and YFSETQ. The CDR3 loop spans 14 amino acids. With 7 bases clipped from V and 4 bases from J, the junction kept 7 bases outside the gene matches. CDR3 region: CASSRTSGTGELFF. The CDR3 coding sequence is TGCGCCAGCTCCCGGACTAGTGGCACCGGGGAGCTGTTTTTT. Combining the CDR3 with reference TRBV5-1 and TRBJ2-2 gives the whole variable domain KAGVTQTPRYLIKTRGQQVTLSCSPISGHRSVSWYQQTPGQGLQFLFEYFSETQRNKGNFPGRFSGRQFSNSRSEMNVSTLELGDSALYLCASSRTSGTGELFFGEGSRLTVL.